A single sample is the source of the 6 T cell receptor beta chains below, sequenced in a study of CD8+CD57+ T cells in acquired aplastic anemia. Genomic DNA, serving as template, underwent TCR beta VDJ and CDR3 profiling. TCRdb fed the reads into MiXCR, producing one record per CDR3 protein. This table has about 180,000 distinct CDR3 sequences, around half appearing once. Patients chosen for sequencing had shown CD8+CD57+ cell expansion by flow cytometry. The source material was sorted CD4+, CD8+, or CD8+CD57+ T cells (not recorded which) from PBMCs. The receptors stem from a human donor with aplastic anemia.

The chain is built from TRBV18 and TRBJ2-7; D is undetermined. The germline CDR1 and CDR2 sequences are KGHSH and LQKENI. V was cut by 0 bases and J by 4 bases, with 13 bases left in between. The CDR3 has 15 residues. The CDR3: CASSPPSSSPYEQYF. In DNA, the CDR3 is TGTGCCAGCTCACCACCTTCTAGTTCCCCTTACGAGCAGTACTTC. The variable domain in full, with the rest retrieved from reference TRBV18 and TRBJ2-7, is NAGVMQNPRHLVRRRGQEARLRCSPMKGHSHVYWYRQLPEEGLKFMVYLQKENIIDESGMPKERFSAEFPKEGPSILRIQQVVRGDSAAYFCASSPPSSSPYEQYFGPGTRLTVT.

This clonotype was found many times. This sequence joins TRBV7-2 and TRBJ1-1; 12 bases agree with TRBD1. This CDR3 region has 16 residues. The germline CDR1 and CDR2 sequences are SGHTA and FQGNSA. Trimming took 1 base from V and 6 from J; bases not matched to a gene: 6. CDR3 coding DNA: TGTGCCAGCAGCTTAGGTGGGACAGGGGGCGATGCTGAAGCTTTCTTT. Translating it yields CASSLGGTGGDAEAFF.

The chain combines TRBV7-2 with TRBJ1-5; D uncertain. CDR1 SGHTA and CDR2 FQGNSA come from the germline V gene. The CDR3 has 13 amino acids. V lost 3 bases and J lost 4, with 7 bases in between. Here the CDR3 reads CASSFWRNQPQHF. For the CDR3, the DNA is TGTGCCAGCAGCTTCTGGCGGAATCAGCCCCAGCATTTT. Filled out from reference TRBV7-2 and TRBJ1-5, the complete variable domain reads GAGVSQSPSNKVTEKGKDVELRCDPISGHTALYWYRQSLGQGLEFLIYFQGNSAPDKSGLPSDRFSAERTGGSVSTLTIQRTQQEDSAVYLCASSFWRNQPQHFGDGTRLSIL.

The V and J genes are TRBV7-9 and TRBJ2-7; possible D gene TRBD1, 6 bases. The V gene's germline CDR1 is SEHNR and CDR2 FQNEAQ (reference sequence). The CDR3 extends over 13 amino acids. The V gene lost 5 bases and the J gene lost 3 bases, with 11 bases spanning the gap. CDR3 DNA: TGTGCCAGCAGCCCACAACAGGGCTACGAGCAGTACTTC. Translation gives CASSPQQGYEQYF.

The V and J genes are TRBV24-1 and TRBJ2-1; D uncertain. V was cut by 1 base and J by 2 bases, with 11 bases left in between. The CDR3 totals 16 residues. Germline assignment: CDR1 KGHDR and CDR2 SFDVKD. In nucleotides, the CDR3 is TGTGCCACCAGTGATTTTCGTGGCGGAGCCTACAATGAGCAGTTCTTC. Its translation: CATSDFRGGAYNEQFF.

V and J are TRBV2 and TRBJ1-2; D is undetermined. Germline-derived CDR1 and CDR2 are SNHLY and FYNNEI. The CDR3 has 13 amino acids. The V gene lost 5 bases and the J gene lost 8 bases, with 15 bases spanning the gap. The CDR3 DNA is TGTGCCAGCAGTTCGAGAGAGGGAGACGGCTACACCTTC. Translated, it gives CASSSREGDGYTF.